The clone carrying this T cell receptor beta chain was picked up many times. Preparation of the TCRbeta library was carried out with unique molecular identifiers. Each CDR3 protein gets one entry after TCRdb re-called the PCR reads with MiXCR. The table shows 75,000 to 100,000 distinct CDR3 sequences, with roughly 8% occurring only once. Losses at the gene ends were 6 bases for V and 6 bases for J; bases not matched to a gene: 14. The germline V gene encodes CDR1 SGHRS and CDR2 YFSETQ. The CDR3 contains 15 residues. The sample originates from a study of T-cell reconstitution after alpha-beta-depleted transplantation in children.

The chain carries TRBV5-1 and TRBJ1-1; 7 bases line up with TRBD1. The TCR originated in a human donor who donated a stem cell graft to a child with congenital amegakaryocytic thrombocytopenia. The material was PBMCs from the stem cell graft donor, obtained from the stem cell graft. CDR3 coding DNA: TGCGCCAGCACGGAAGGACAGGTGGGTGTCCCTGAAGCTTTCTTT. Encoded protein: CASTEGQVGVPEAFF.